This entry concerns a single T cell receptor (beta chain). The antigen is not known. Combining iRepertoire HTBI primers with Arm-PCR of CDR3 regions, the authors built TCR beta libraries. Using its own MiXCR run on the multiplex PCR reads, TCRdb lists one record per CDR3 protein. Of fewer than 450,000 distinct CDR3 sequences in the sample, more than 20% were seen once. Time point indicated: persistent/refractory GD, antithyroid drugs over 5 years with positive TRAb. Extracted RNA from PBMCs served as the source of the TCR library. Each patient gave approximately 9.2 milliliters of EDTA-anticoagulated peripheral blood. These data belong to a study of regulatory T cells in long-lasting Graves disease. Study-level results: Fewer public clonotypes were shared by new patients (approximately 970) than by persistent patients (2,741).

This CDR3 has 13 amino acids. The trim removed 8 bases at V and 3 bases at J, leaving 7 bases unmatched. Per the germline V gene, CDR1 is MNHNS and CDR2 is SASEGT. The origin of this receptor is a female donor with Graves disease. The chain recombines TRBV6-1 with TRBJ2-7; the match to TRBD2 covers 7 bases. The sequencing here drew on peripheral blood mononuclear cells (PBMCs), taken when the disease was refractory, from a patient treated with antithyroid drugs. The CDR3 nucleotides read TGTGCCAGCCGCCCGTCTAGCGGCTACGAGCAGTACTTC. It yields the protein CASRPSSGYEQYF.